The next 21 T cell receptor beta chains were all read from a single sample in a study of blood T cell repertoires in COVID-19. Some clones are missing from TCRdb's copy, which holds only in-frame ones; the method was immunoSEQ multiplex PCR. The sample contains 200,000 or so clones, around four fifths of which appear only once. The sequenced sample consisted of peripheral blood. The receptors come from a woman aged 65 to 85 with active or convalescent COVID-19.

This sequence joins TRBV6-1 and TRBJ2-7, with D tentatively TRBD1 (6 bases). The CDR3 runs 14 residues. The germline V and J ends were trimmed by 6 bases and 2 bases, with 14 bases remaining between them. Germline lookup yields CDR1 MNHNS and CDR2 SASEGT. The CDR3 is CASSLPGTPYEQYF. The DNA for the CDR3 is TGTGCCAGCAGCCTGCCCGGGACACCCTACGAGCAGTACTTC.

This rearrangement joins TRBV3-1 (or the pseudogene TRBV3-2) to TRBJ2-6; 7 bases are a match to TRBD1. The V segment lost 3 bases and the J segment 0 bases; nucleotides outside the gene matches: 8. CDR1 and CDR2 from the germline V gene are LGHDT and YNNKEL (reference sequence). This CDR3 has 18 amino acids. CDR3 DNA: TGTGCCAGCAGCCAGTCCGGGACAGCCATCTCTGGGGCCAACGTCCTGACTTTC. It translates to CASSQSGTAISGANVLTF.

The chain uses TRBV6-5 and TRBJ1-3; perhaps TRBD1 as D (5 bases). V was shortened by 6 bases and J by 3 bases, with 15 bases between the two germline ends. There are 15 residues in the CDR3. Germline CDR1 reads MNHEY; CDR2 reads SVGAGI. The CDR3 sequence: CASRPDRAVGNTIYF. The CDR3 bases are TGTGCCAGCAGACCAGACAGAGCCGTTGGAAACACCATATATTTT.

The chain couples TRBV28 to TRBJ2-7, with 8 bases fitting TRBD1. Germline V gene lookup returns CDR1 MDHEN and CDR2 SYDVKM. CDR3 size: 13 residues. Unmatched junction bases numbered 1, after V lost 3 bases and J lost 3 bases. DNA for the CDR3: TGTGCCAGCAGTTTCAGGGGGCTCTACGAGCAGTACTTC. Amino acids: CASSFRGLYEQYF.

The rearrangement joins TRBV3-1 (or the pseudogene TRBV3-2) to TRBJ1-2; 12 bases fit TRBD1. The CDR3 runs 14 residues. J lost 6 bases, V lost 7 bases, and 6 bases had no gene match. Germline assignment: CDR1 LGHDT and CDR2 YNNKEL (reference sequence). CDR3 residues: CASMGQGALNGYTF. For the CDR3, the DNA is TGTGCCAGCATGGGACAGGGGGCGTTAAATGGCTACACCTTC.

This clone occurred a few times. The V and J genes are TRBV19 and TRBJ1-1, with a weak D call TRBD1 (6 bases). CDR1 is LNHDA, CDR2 SQIVND, per germline (reference sequence). This CDR3 spans 14 amino acids. V shed 3 bases and J shed 8 bases, with 16 bases lying between them. The CDR3 region is CASSIGGGGPEAFF. CDR3 DNA sequence: TGTGCCAGTAGTATTGGGGGAGGGGGACCCGAAGCTTTCTTT.

The chain has TRBV14 and TRBJ2-3, with D perhaps matching TRBD2 (6 bases). CDR1 is SGHDN and CDR2 is FVKESK in the germline V gene. Trimming stripped 4 bases from V and 1 base from J, with 18 bases between. The CDR3 is 17 amino acids. The CDR3 coding sequence is TGTGCCAGCAGCCTCCGGGACTCCAACCTCGGCACAGATACGCAGTATTTT. The encoded protein is CASSLRDSNLGTDTQYF.

The chain is built from TRBV5-1 and TRBJ1-1; 11 positions match TRBD1. J gave up 11 bases and V 5 bases, and 14 bases lay outside the gene matches. Germline CDR1 SGHRS, CDR2 YFSETQ. This CDR3 has 15 residues. The CDR3 spells CASSSGTGGPEGAFF. The DNA of the CDR3 is TGCGCCAGCAGTTCCGGGACAGGGGGGCCCGAGGGGGCTTTCTTT.

The DNA of the CDR3 is TGTGCCACCAGTGAGCCAGGGTCCGGGGAGCTGTTTTTT. Its translation is CATSEPGSGELFF. The chain couples TRBV24-1 to TRBJ2-2; D possibly corresponds to TRBD1 (5 bases). The CDR3 spans 13 residues. V was shortened by 4 bases and J by 6 bases, with 8 bases between the two germline ends. The germline V gene encodes CDR1 KGHDR and CDR2 SFDVKD.

The genes are TRBV11-2 and TRBJ2-3; 10 bases fit TRBD2. Germline CDR1 is SGHAT and CDR2 is FQNNGV. With 4 bases clipped from V and 0 bases from J, the junction kept 13 bases outside the gene matches. The CDR3 sequence is 19 residues long. CDR3 amino acids: CASSSSGSGRALSTDTQYF. CDR3 sequence (DNA): TGTGCCAGCAGCTCCTCAGGGAGCGGGAGGGCCCTTAGCACAGATACGCAGTATTTT.

The V call is TRBV5-1, the J call TRBJ2-1, with 10 bases lining up with TRBD2. Trimming took 6 bases from V and 3 from J; bases not matched to a gene: 3. This CDR3 has 14 amino acids. Germline V gene data show CDR1 as SGHRS and CDR2 as YFSETQ. CDR3 sequence reads: CASKGLAVYNEQFF. In nucleotides, the CDR3 is TGCGCCAGCAAAGGACTAGCGGTCTACAATGAGCAGTTCTTC. The full variable domain, its missing parts supplied by reference TRBV5-1 and TRBJ2-1, is KAGVTQTPRYLIKTRGQQVTLSCSPISGHRSVSWYQQTPGQGLQFLFEYFSETQRNKGNFPGRFSGRQFSNSRSEMNVSTLELGDSALYLCASKGLAVYNEQFFGPGTRLTVL.

This chain links TRBV3-1 (or the pseudogene TRBV3-2) with TRBJ1-2; TRBD1 aligns across 11 bases. Per germline, CDR1 LGHDT and CDR2 YNNKEL (reference sequence). CDR3 length: 13 residues. Trimming at V came to 4 bases and at J to 8 bases, leaving 3 bases not matched to a gene. The CDR3 sequence: CASSLGTGGGYTF. The CDR3 DNA is TGTGCCAGCAGCCTAGGGACAGGGGGAGGCTACACCTTC.

The chain is built from TRBV18 and TRBJ1-1; 8 bases agree with TRBD1. Trimming took 6 bases from V and 4 from J; bases not matched to a gene: 7. The CDR3 contains 14 residues. The germline CDR1 and CDR2 sequences are KGHSH and LQKENI. The CDR3 nucleotides are TGTGCCAGCTCGCCGGACAGGGAGGGCACTGAAGCTTTCTTT. Translated, it gives CASSPDREGTEAFF.

The chain recombines TRBV6-5 with TRBJ2-5; 7 bases fit TRBD1. CDR1 and CDR2 from the germline V gene are MNHEY and SVGAGI. The ends lost 0 bases at V and 1 base at J; junction bases unmatched: 2. This CDR3 is built from 15 residues. The CDR3 loop is CASSYSDRIQETQYF. CDR3 nucleotides: TGTGCCAGCAGTTACTCGGACAGGATCCAAGAGACCCAGTACTTC.

This rearrangement joins TRBV29-1 to TRBJ2-7; D gene unclear. The CDR3 is 13 amino acids. V gave up 0 bases and J gave up 0 bases, with 6 bases separating them. Germline V CDR1 and CDR2: SQVTM, ANQGSEA. The CDR3 region is CSVEENSSYEQYF. The CDR3 DNA reads TGCAGCGTTGAAGAGAACAGCTCCTACGAGCAGTACTTC.

V gene TRBV5-4 combines with J gene TRBJ2-1; D perhaps matches TRBD1 (6 bases). CDR1 and CDR2 (germline): SGHNT, YYREEE (reference sequence). V lost 4 bases to trimming and J lost 4 bases, with 9 bases between them. The CDR3 covers 13 residues. Here the CDR3 reads CASSPDSYNEQFF. The CDR3 DNA reads as TGTGCCAGCAGCCCGGACAGTTACAATGAGCAGTTCTTC.

This clone appeared many times. The chain joins TRBV10-2 to TRBJ2-7; D possibly corresponds to TRBD1 (5 bases). The ends were cut back, 3 bases at V and 0 bases at J, with 12 bases in the middle. CDR1 is WSHSY and CDR2 is SAAADI in the germline V gene. This CDR3 is built from 15 residues. This CDR3 is CASSDRAGISYEQYF. The DNA of the CDR3 is TGCGCCAGCAGTGATAGGGCAGGGATCTCCTACGAGCAGTACTTC.

The rearrangement links TRBV4-1 to TRBJ1-1; D ambiguous. Per the germline V gene, CDR1 is MGHRA and CDR2 is YSYEKL. The CDR3 has 16 residues. Trimming left V 0 bases short and J 0 bases short, with 11 bases between. The CDR3 DNA reads TGCGCCAGCAGCCAAGAAGAGACCGACATGAACACTGAAGCTTTCTTT. Its translation: CASSQEETDMNTEAFF.

The chain employs TRBV11-2 and TRBJ1-3, with no clear D. The CDR3 consists of 13 residues. CDR1 SGHAT and CDR2 FQNNGV come from the germline V gene. Trimming left V 8 bases short and J 0 bases short, with 8 bases between. CDR3 DNA sequence: TGTGCCAGCCGCCTCAGCTCTGGAAACACCATATATTTT. This sequence encodes CASRLSSGNTIYF.

The chain combines TRBV6-4 with TRBJ2-6; D not certain. Trimming stripped 7 bases from V and 1 base from J, with 14 bases between. The CDR3 is 16 residues long. Germline CDR1 is MRHNA and CDR2 is SNTAGT. The CDR3 region is CASTLTGGSGANVLTF. The CDR3 nucleotides read TGTGCCAGCACCCTAACTGGTGGTTCTGGGGCCAACGTCCTGACTTTC.

V is TRBV29-1 and J is TRBJ2-7, with D possibly being TRBD2 (6 bases). From germline, CDR1 is SQVTM and CDR2 ANQGSEA. This CDR3 has 11 amino acids. V lost 6 bases and J 4 bases, leaving 10 bases between the germline ends. The CDR3 spells CSVQRAYEQYF. The CDR3 DNA reads TGCAGCGTCCAGCGGGCGTACGAGCAGTACTTC.